This record concerns one TCR beta chain sequence. It has no known antigen specificity. Base qualities are not recorded, but no much larger clone differs from it by a single base. In total, roughly 710 healthy bone marrow donors made up the cohort. At the time of sampling, all cohort members were nominally healthy, though unrecorded immune exposures were likely present. The donor tested CMV seronegative and was one of the 352 seronegative cohort members. Every donor gave a peripheral blood sample, and the peripheral blood mononuclear cells from that sample were used for TCR beta sequencing. Genomic DNA was extracted from the blood cell samples with the Qiagen DNeasy Blood Extraction Kit. The library was prepared using the immunoSEQ multiplex PCR assay. The multiplex PCR relied on a mix of 60 forward primers for TCR Vbeta segments and 13 reverse primers for TCR Jbeta segments. The CDR3 region of rearranged TCR beta genes was amplified from genomic DNA with a multiplex PCR assay. The Illumina HiSeq System was used to sequence the amplified TCR beta libraries as 87-base-pair reads. The authors' analysis ran thus. A later analysis tallied 80 million to 95 million unique TCR beta chains across the 600 to 700 repertoires, and some 10 million of those chains were shared by two or more donors. A nearest-neighbor algorithm error-corrected the raw reads and collapsed the reads into unique sequences, merging closely related sequences to remove PCR and sequencing errors. To assign V, D and J gene segments, CDR3 sequences were aligned to IMGT reference sequences. For a sequence to be retained, a match of at least six nucleotides was required to both a V gene segment and a J gene segment. Rearrangements were classified as productive when the CDR3 lacked stop codons and remained in frame with V and J, and all other rearrangements were classified as non-productive. Following IMGT convention, CDR3 was defined as the stretch from the second conserved V-encoded cysteine up to the conserved J-encoded phenylalanine. The earlier analysis of about 590 of the donors excluded sequences that lacked an unambiguous match to a single V gene segment. In an earlier analysis of around 590 of the donors, a V segment was called functional when productive rearrangements were above 56.7%, and segregating when the standard deviation between donors exceeded 5%. A statistical classification framework was developed to diagnose cytomegalovirus status using the catalog of TCR beta chain sequences. A later analysis assigned V and J genes by comparing TCR nucleotide sequences with IMGT/GENE-DB human TR gene sequences. The TCRdist pipeline was used in a later analysis to assign CDR3 sequences and most-parsimonious VDJ recombination scenarios. In a later analysis, each TCR beta chain was defined by its CDR3 amino acid sequence together with its V-gene family, and reads without a unique V-gene family were excluded. In a later analysis, 450 to 600 highly shared, low-generation-probability nucleotide sequences were removed to address suspected cross-contamination and a sequencing artifact. In a later analysis, a clonal expansion index for each public chain was calculated from normalized within-repertoire ranks of inferred template counts. In a later analysis, generation probabilities were computed with a VDJ recombination model fitted to out-of-frame rearrangements, and the resulting probabilities were checked against IGoR. In a later analysis, TCR-TCR, TCR-HLA and TCR-CMV co-occurrence was scored with hypergeometric tests, and a repertoire-size bias correction was applied to TCR pairs. To estimate false discovery rates, a later analysis permuted the HLA or CMV assignments 20 times. In a later analysis, co-occurring TCRs were grouped using DBSCAN, and TCRdist sequence similarity was added for clustering within HLA-allele-positive subsets. For co-occurrence clustering, repertoires with fewer than 30,000 or more than 120,000 public chains were excluded, along with about five repertoires with anomalous nucleotide sharing. This is the immuneACCESS table as TCRdb keeps it, with only in-frame sequences that have V and J called. A part of the clones is gone; compared with another copy, unresolved V genes explain less than half, and the rest is unexplained. V, J and clone size are taken as reported in that table, and D and trimming were inferred from the DNA itself. This sample lists 55,000 to 80,000 clones; more than 70% were detected once. The ten biggest clones cover 9.7% of the sample.

The record originates from a study of cytomegalovirus exposure and HLA in healthy donors (dated 2017 in TCRdb). Study-level background: In an earlier analysis of under 600 of the donors, around 290 Gb of sequence data and approximately 100 million unique TCR beta sequences from 150 million to 200 million T cells were reported. An early release covering about 600 HLA-typed donors comprised about 290 gigabases of sequencing data and about 90 million unique TCR sequences. Among the approximately 430 genotyped donors, approximately 81% belonged to the genetic ancestry cluster associated with self-reported Caucasian donors. The study was designed to test whether signatures of past pathogen exposure could be identified by cataloging public T cell receptors. Using immunosequencing, the study profiled T cell repertoires from some 670 subjects and related those repertoires to cytomegalovirus serostatus. In addition to the first cohort of around 670 subjects, a separate validation cohort of under 150 different subjects was used. To predict cytomegalovirus infection status, the study combined high-throughput TCR immunosequencing, statistical association of individual TCRs with disease status, and machine learning. A later analysis re-examined previously published TCR beta repertoires from around 670 donors and added high-resolution HLA genotyping to investigate patterns of TCR occurrence. The later analysis used no new phenotypic data to find candidate immune exposures, relying instead on TCR beta sequences and their occurrence across donors. To decide whether each TCR beta V gene segment behaved as functional or pseudogenic, an earlier analysis of over 500 of the donors relied on high-throughput TCR beta sequencing. Donor age, sex, ethnicity and CMV serostatus were collected together with the repertoire data. A later genetic analysis used genome-wide SNP genotypes for about 65% of the roughly 670 donors, treating that subset as a discovery cohort. Every repertoire in the discovery cohort had been generated on one and the same sequencing platform. Class I and class II HLA loci were covered by the typing at four-digit resolution. Typing coverage differed by locus: A, B, C, DRB1 and DQB1 were typed in about 629-640 donors, DQA1 in roughly 510, DPA1 in some 570, and DPB1 in 400 to 480. A handful of DR-DQ haplotypes were handled as single units for association and clustering because linkage in the cohort was strong. Among a few hundred genotyped donors of the cohort, an average of 235,054 unique TCR beta nucleotide sequences were sequenced per donor, around 20% of them non-productive.

V was cut back by 4 bases and J by 5 bases, leaving a gap of 13 bases between them. From a lookup of the germline V gene, CDR1 and CDR2 are SNHLY and FYNNEI. The CDR3 numbers 14 residues from cysteine through phenylalanine. Left in the record is the CDR3 DNA by itself, 42 bases read in frame from the first base. The research as a whole found: A later analysis found that TCR association rates varied across HLA loci, with DRB1 alleles showing the most associated TCRs and HLA-C alleles the fewest. Because counts were too low, fewer than 20 rarely observed V segments, including chromosome 9 orphons, were excluded from the earlier analysis of several hundred of the donors. The study listed approximately 150 TCR beta chains as associated with cytomegalovirus. An association between a missense DCLRE1C variant and V-gene and J-gene trimming of TCR beta chains was found in a later genetic analysis and replicated in an independent cohort. A further reported finding was that TCR beta sequences accurately predicted the HLA-A and HLA-B alleles for most subjects in the first cohort. Immune exposure information for the cohort was limited to CMV serostatus. Linkage disequilibrium might explain the correlated functional status among segregating V segments, but an unknown experimental factor could not be excluded. The classifier was reported to diagnose cytomegalovirus status with high specificity and sensitivity in both the original and validation cohorts. According to the authors, the approach could potentially be generalized to other disease states and immunological phenotypes. A group of highly shared sequence variants was considered likely to be a technical artifact of the sequencing pipeline. Broadly in line with IMGT annotations, most TCR beta V segments showed up in productive rearrangements about 90% or about 30% of the time in an earlier analysis of some 590 of the donors. A few of the identified cytomegalovirus-associated TCR beta chains were confirmed in vitro to be specific for cytomegalovirus antigens. Compared with the approximately 710-donor mean, donors in an Asian-associated ancestry cluster had fewer N-insertions in productive TCRs, according to a later genetic analysis. Most TCR sequences were observed very rarely across donors, whereas some public TCRs were present in many individuals. A later analysis reported that several top co-occurrence clusters appeared linked to parvovirus B19, influenza, CMV and Epstein-Barr virus. When HLA alleles, especially DR and DQ, strongly co-occurred, TCR associations were difficult to assign to individual alleles. Specific HLA alleles were associated with 16,951 TCR beta sequences at a false discovery rate of 0.05 in a later analysis. Some IMGT-functional V segments, including TRBV6-2 and TRBV6-3, could not be distinguished by the 87-base-pair reads and were therefore excluded. The cohort was sequenced for TCR beta chains only, and without alpha or paired-chain data the features that could be detected were limited. Compared with equally common non-associated chains, HLA-associated TCR beta chains in a later analysis were more clonally expanded and had lower generation probabilities. Presence/absence analyses assumed roughly uniform sequencing depth across donors, an assumption that may not hold. Because some donors lacked HLA typing at each locus, the association tests relied only on the typed subset. According to a later analysis, most CMV-associated TCR beta chains appeared to be HLA-restricted, and the HLA associations seemed to be driven largely by CMV exposure.

This clonotype originated in a man in his forties in good health and CMV-seronegative. The chain was built from TRBV2 and TRBJ2-3, and perhaps TRBD1 as D gene, on 6 matching bases. Sequencing input: PBMCs. The CDR3 amino acid sequence is: CASSGPGTLDTQYF. The bases are TGTGCCAGCAGTGGGCCCGGGACATTAGATACGCAGTATTTT.